This T cell receptor (beta chain) was recovered during a study of blood T cell repertoires in COVID-19. In the study overall: Donors in the United States, Italy and Spain gave samples during acute or convalescent COVID-19. Sample material is recorded as cDNA or gDNA derived from T cells, B-cell-depleted T cells, or PBMCs.

Original analysis: Nucleated cell counts were estimated from reference gene primer amplification. The data were produced by immunoSEQ multiplex PCR, yet TCRdb's version contains in-frame clones alone and is incomplete. From that table come the V and J calls and clone size; the DNA was used to work out D and trimming. Of some 96,000 clones detected, 85% appear once; the ten largest clones hold around 13%. Per germline, CDR1 MNHEY and CDR2 SVGEGT. V was shortened by 0 bases and J by 9 bases, with 11 bases between the two germline ends. This CDR3 comprises 13 residues. The clonotype comes from a human donor in a cohort sampled during active COVID-19. V and J are TRBV6-2 or TRBV6-3 and TRBJ1-1; D unresolved. The material sequenced was peripheral blood. DNA for the CDR3: TGTGCCAGCAGTTACTCGAGTGAAAGTAAAGCTTTCTTT. Amino acids: CASSYSSESKAFF.